A single sample gave rise to the 25 T cell receptor beta chains below, sequenced in a study of CD8+CD57+ T cells in acquired aplastic anemia. The use of genomic DNA as template underpinned the TCR beta VDJ and CDR3 profiling. A single record per CDR3 protein comes from TCRdb applying MiXCR to the reads. The sample includes 170,000 or so distinct CDR3 sequences, roughly 60% of them seen just once. Selection for sequencing was limited to patients who had shown CD8+CD57+ cell expansion by flow cytometry. The sample was sorted CD4+, CD8+, or CD8+CD57+ T cells (not recorded which) from PBMCs. These receptors came from a human donor with aplastic anemia.

The rearrangement uses TRBV9 and TRBJ2-3; D ambiguous. The germline V and J ends were trimmed by 0 bases and 5 bases, with 7 bases remaining between them. Germline loops: CDR1 SGDLS, CDR2 YYNGEE. The CDR3 has 13 amino acids. CDR3 in amino acids: CASSVALLDTQYF. The CDR3 DNA is TGTGCCAGCAGCGTAGCCCTCTTAGATACGCAGTATTTT.

The V call is TRBV10-2, the J call TRBJ1-3; D perhaps matches TRBD1 (6 bases). Trimming took off 7 bases at V and 2 bases at J, with 15 bases between the two ends. Germline-derived CDR1 and CDR2 are WSHSY and SAAADI. There are 15 residues in the CDR3. The DNA of the CDR3 is TGCGCCAGCACCACAGGGTCATCCGCTGGAAACACCATATATTTT. It translates to CASTTGSSAGNTIYF.

In its sample, this clonotype was seen a few times. V and J are TRBV7-6 and TRBJ2-7; perhaps TRBD2 as D (5 bases). The germline V and J ends were trimmed by 5 bases and 3 bases, with 11 bases remaining between them. CDR3 size: 13 residues. Germline V gene sequence: CDR1 SGHVS, CDR2 FNYEAQ. The CDR3: CASSPRAGYEQYF. CDR3 nucleotides: TGTGCCAGCAGCCCACGGGCGGGCTACGAGCAGTACTTC.

This clonotype was seen a handful of times. The genes are TRBV12-3 or TRBV12-4 and TRBJ2-4; 8 nucleotides line up with TRBD2. This CDR3 contains 17 residues. V lost 5 bases and J lost 1; bases outside the gene matches: 10. Here the CDR3 reads CASSPLTSGRAKNIQYF. The CDR3, as DNA: TGTGCCAGCAGTCCCCTCACTAGCGGCCGGGCCAAAAACATTCAGTACTTC.

This clonotype was seen once. A junction boundary mismatches the germline segment, possibly from a read error. The chain combines TRBV7-2 with TRBJ2-5, with 7 bases fitting TRBD1. Germline V gene lookup returns CDR1 SGHTA and CDR2 FQGNSA. The CDR3 runs 15 residues. CDR3 residues: CASSLWGQSQENQYF. CDR3 coding DNA: TGTGCCAGCAGCTTATGGGGACAGAGCCAAGAGAACCAGTACTTC.

The chain employs TRBV7-3 and TRBJ1-2; D remains unclear. Germline V CDR1 and CDR2: SGHTA, FQGTGA. The CDR3 loop spans 12 amino acids. Trimming removed 2 bases from V and 4 bases from J, with 5 bases in between. The CDR3 DNA is TGTGCCAGCAGCTTAGTTCCCTATGGCTACACCTTC. It is translated as CASSLVPYGYTF.

This clonotype has more than one count but fewer than ten. The chain uses TRBV20-1 and TRBJ1-1; D uncertain. The CDR3 contains 13 residues. Germline-derived CDR1 and CDR2 are DFQATT and SNEGSKA (reference sequence). V lost 4 bases and J lost 0, with 9 bases in between. The CDR3 sequence: CSATRDMNTEAFF. The CDR3 nucleotides are TGCAGTGCTACCCGGGATATGAACACTGAAGCTTTCTTT.

This clonotype was counted at least ten times. The V call is TRBV3-1, the J call TRBJ1-6, with D uncertain. Trimming took off 0 bases at V and 9 bases at J, with 9 bases between the two ends. Germline CDR1 reads LGHDT; CDR2 reads YNNKEL (reference sequence). There are 14 residues in the CDR3. The CDR3 is CASSQDREVSPLHF. The CDR3 DNA reads as TGTGCCAGCAGCCAAGATCGCGAGGTTTCACCCCTCCACTTT.

This clonotype was observed many times. This chain connects TRBV10-1 to TRBJ1-1; D ambiguous. CDR1 is WNHNN, CDR2 SYGVQD, per germline (reference sequence). The CDR3 runs 16 residues. Deletions cut 4 bases from V and 1 base from J, with 16 bases between. The CDR3: CASSVSGSRANTEAFF. CDR3 coding DNA: TGCGCCAGCAGTGTCTCTGGCAGCCGGGCGAACACTGAAGCTTTCTTT.

The chain links TRBV5-1 to TRBJ2-1, with D possibly being TRBD1 (6 bases). The ends were cut back, 7 bases at V and 6 bases at J, with 14 bases in the middle. The CDR3 extends over 13 amino acids. Looked up from germline, CDR1 is SGHRS and CDR2 is YFSETQ. DNA of the CDR3: TGCGCCAGCCAAACACAGGGCGCCAATGAGCAGTTCTTC. Its translation is CASQTQGANEQFF.

The chain carries TRBV7-2 and TRBJ2-1; 7 positions match TRBD2. The CDR3 covers 13 residues. V lost 5 bases to trimming and J lost 8 bases; unmatched junction nucleotides: 6. Germline V gene lookup returns CDR1 SGHTA and CDR2 FQGNSA. CDR3 loop: CASSPTRGDEQFF. The CDR3 DNA reads as TGTGCCAGCAGCCCTACCCGGGGGGATGAGCAGTTCTTC.

V is TRBV6-5 and J is TRBJ2-5; TRBD1 is a possible D gene (6 bases). CDR1 and CDR2 from the germline V gene are MNHEY and SVGAGI. This CDR3 comprises 13 residues. V was shortened by 7 bases and J by 2 bases, with 11 bases between the two germline ends. The CDR3 region is CASKPDRQETQYF. The CDR3 DNA is TGTGCCAGCAAACCCGACAGGCAAGAGACCCAGTACTTC.

The chain carries TRBV5-1 and TRBJ2-1; 7 bases agree with TRBD1. The CDR3 totals 14 residues. Germline V CDR1 and CDR2: SGHRS, YFSETQ. After removal of 1 base from V and 7 bases from J, the junction contained 5 bases not matched to a gene. The CDR3 region has the DNA TGCGCCAGCAGCTTGACAGGGGTAGGGAATGAGCAGTTCTTC. It specifies CASSLTGVGNEQFF.

The chain is built from TRBV12-3 or TRBV12-4 and TRBJ1-1, with a tentative D call TRBD1 (5 bases). The CDR3 consists of 14 residues. V was trimmed by 2 bases and J by 5 bases, leaving 12 bases between them. Here the CDR3 DNA reads TGTGCCAGCAGTTTATTAGAAGGGGAAACTGAAGCTTTCTTT. It yields the protein CASSLLEGETEAFF.

The chain is built from TRBV29-1 and TRBJ1-5; TRBD1 matches at 12 bases. The CDR3 length is 17 residues. CDR1 is SQVTM and CDR2 is ANQGSEA in the germline V gene. With 5 bases clipped from V and 3 bases from J, the junction kept 11 bases outside the gene matches. Written as DNA, the CDR3 is TGCAGCGTTCCTACCGAAGGGACAGGGGGCCTCAATCAGCCCCAGCATTTT. Protein sequence: CSVPTEGTGGLNQPQHF.

A single count supports this clonotype. The rearrangement links TRBV7-9 to TRBJ2-3; D call uncertain. CDR1 and CDR2 (germline): SEHNR, FQNEAQ (reference sequence). The CDR3 runs 14 residues. Trimming pared 5 bases from V and 2 bases from J, leaving 11 bases between. DNA for the CDR3: TGTGCCAGCAGCCCGGCCGTGACCACAGATACGCAGTATTTT. Protein product: CASSPAVTTDTQYF.

V is TRBV20-1 and J is TRBJ2-5; D is possibly TRBD1 or TRBD2 (6 bases each). The germline V gene has CDR1 DFQATT and CDR2 SNEGSKA (reference sequence). Trimming left V 5 bases short and J 2 bases short, with 12 bases between. This CDR3 contains 13 residues. Here the CDR3 DNA reads TGCAGTGCTGGCTGGGGGGCGCAAGAGACCCAGTACTTC. It specifies CSAGWGAQETQYF.

The chain couples TRBV7-2 to TRBJ1-1, with D perhaps TRBD1 (6 bases). V lost 3 bases, J lost 1 base, and 18 bases lay in between. The CDR3 is 17 amino acids. Germline CDR1 and CDR2: SGHTA and FQGNSA. CDR3 protein: CASSFQLAGGPNTEAFF. The CDR3 DNA reads as TGTGCCAGCAGCTTCCAGCTAGCGGGGGGCCCGAACACTGAAGCTTTCTTT.

The V and J genes are TRBV7-3 and TRBJ2-1; D may be TRBD2 (5 bases). CDR3 length equals 17 residues. The germline V and J ends were trimmed by 2 bases and 6 bases, with 20 bases remaining between them. CDR1 SGHTA and CDR2 FQGTGA come from the germline V gene. CDR3 protein: CASSLLGGPSLGNEQFF. Written as DNA, the CDR3 is TGTGCCAGCAGCTTATTAGGTGGGCCTAGCTTAGGCAATGAGCAGTTCTTC. Complete variable domain (other parts from reference TRBV7-3 and TRBJ2-1): GAGVSQTPSNKVTEKGKYVELRCDPISGHTALYWYRQSLGQGPEFLIYFQGTGAADDSGLPNDRFFAVRPEGSVSTLKIQRTERGDSAVYLCASSLLGGPSLGNEQFFGPGTRLTVL.

The chain couples TRBV29-1 to TRBJ2-2; D is uncertain. The V gene lost 6 bases and the J gene lost 4 bases, with 12 bases spanning the gap. This CDR3 contains 13 residues. Germline assignment: CDR1 SQVTM and CDR2 ANQGSEA. The CDR3 nucleotides read TGCAGCGTCGAGAGTCACATCACCGGGGAGCTGTTTTTT. This gives the protein CSVESHITGELFF.

The CDR3 coding sequence is TGTGCCAGCAAGGAGGGGGATACGCAGTATTTT. Translating it yields CASKEGDTQYF. The V call is TRBV2, the J call TRBJ2-3; a possible D gene is TRBD2 (6 bases). Trimming pared 7 bases from V and 6 bases from J, leaving 8 bases between. The CDR3 is 11 amino acids. Germline V CDR1 and CDR2: SNHLY, FYNNEI.

V is TRBV24-1 and J is TRBJ1-5; possibly TRBD1 for D (6 bases). V lost 6 bases and J 3 bases, leaving 11 bases between the germline ends. The V gene's germline CDR1 is KGHDR and CDR2 SFDVKD. This CDR3 has 14 amino acids. CDR3 DNA: TGTGCCACCAGTCGACAGGACACCAATCAGCCCCAGCATTTT. It yields the protein CATSRQDTNQPQHF.

This chain uses TRBV7-8 with TRBJ1-5; no reliable D call. The CDR3 contains 13 residues. Germline CDR1 reads SGHVS; CDR2 reads FQNEAQ. V lost 0 bases and J 3 bases, leaving 3 bases between the germline ends. CDR3 in DNA: TGTGCCAGCAGCTTAGCTCCCAATCAGCCCCAGCATTTT. Protein product: CASSLAPNQPQHF. Full variable domain (rest looked up from reference TRBV7-8 and TRBJ1-5): GAGVSQSPRYKVAKRGQDVALRCDPISGHVSLFWYQQALGQGPEFLTYFQNEAQLDKSGLPSDRFFAERPEGSVSTLKIQRTQQEDSAVYLCASSLAPNQPQHFGDGTRLSIL.

The chain is built from TRBV2 and TRBJ1-5; D unresolved. This CDR3 comprises 14 residues. Per the germline V gene, CDR1 is SNHLY and CDR2 is FYNNEI. V lost 0 bases to trimming and J lost 2 bases, with 5 bases between them. The CDR3 loop is CASSEAWGNQPQHF. For the CDR3, the DNA is TGTGCCAGCAGTGAAGCCTGGGGCAATCAGCCCCAGCATTTT.

J is TRBJ2-7 and V is TRBV28; D gene ambiguous. Germline values: CDR1 MDHEN, CDR2 SYDVKM. This CDR3 comprises 13 residues. The germline V and J ends were trimmed by 3 bases and 3 bases, with 9 bases remaining between them. The CDR3 nucleotides read TGTGCCAGCAGTTTGTCCTCTGGCTACGAGCAGTACTTC. Residues: CASSLSSGYEQYF.